These 14 T cell receptor beta chains came from one sample sequenced in a study of OX40 agonist ivuxolimab in advanced cancers. The table came from immunoSEQ multiplex PCR; TCRdb's copy has only in-frame clones and leaves some out. The sample shows 60,000 to 65,000 clones, about 83% of them seen only once. The sequencing here drew on CD4+ or CD8+ T cells sorted from blood, taken in a trial of the OX40 agonist ivuxolimab. These receptors were taken from an adult with an advanced solid tumor such as melanoma, head and neck, liver or kidney cancer.

The rearrangement links TRBV5-1 to TRBJ2-7; D is perhaps TRBD1 (6 bases). V lost 0 bases and J 7 bases, leaving 14 bases between the germline ends. Germline V gene lookup returns CDR1 SGHRS and CDR2 YFSETQ. This CDR3 is 14 amino acids long. DNA for the CDR3: TGCGCCAGCAGCTTGGTACAGGGACGTTTAGAGCAGTACTTC. Protein sequence: CASSLVQGRLEQYF.

The genes are TRBV19 and TRBJ1-5; D gene uncertain. In germline, CDR1 is LNHDA, CDR2 SQIVND (reference sequence). The CDR3 loop spans 14 amino acids. Deletions cut 10 bases from V and 0 bases from J, with 13 bases between. CDR3 loop: CATSGINSNQPQHF. For the CDR3, the DNA is TGTGCCACCTCGGGGATCAATAGCAATCAGCCCCAGCATTTT.

This chain connects TRBV6-6 to TRBJ2-1, with 8 nucleotides matching TRBD2. The trim removed 2 bases at V and 5 bases at J, leaving 8 bases unmatched. The CDR3 loop spans 16 amino acids. CDR1 is MNHNY, CDR2 SVGAGI, per germline (reference sequence). The CDR3 DNA reads TGTGCCAGCAGTTACGTCGTGGTAGCGGGGAACAATGAGCAGTTCTTC. It translates to CASSYVVVAGNNEQFF.

The chain is built from TRBV7-8 and TRBJ2-1; a possible D gene is TRBD2 (6 bases). Trimming stripped 5 bases from V and 0 bases from J, with 11 bases between. Germline loops: CDR1 SGHVS, CDR2 FQNEAQ. The length of the CDR3 is 15 residues. The DNA of the CDR3 is TGTGCCAGCAGCCCATCCGGGAGCTCCTACAATGAGCAGTTCTTC. It encodes CASSPSGSSYNEQFF.

This clone was picked up one time. The chain uses TRBV2 and TRBJ1-2; D may be TRBD1 (5 bases). The germline CDR1 and CDR2 sequences are SNHLY and FYNNEI. Trimming shortened V by 3 bases and J by 5 bases, and 16 bases separated the two germline ends. The CDR3 totals 15 residues. The CDR3 DNA reads as TGTGCCAGCAGTGAGAACAGGCCTAACGGGTATGGCTACACCTTC. It yields the protein CASSENRPNGYGYTF.

The chain combines TRBV19 with TRBJ2-5, with 11 bases aligning to TRBD2. Gene TRBJ2-7 matches the end of the DNA better, so the J call may be wrong. The CDR3 loop spans 15 amino acids. The germline V gene encodes CDR1 LNHDA and CDR2 SQIVND (reference sequence). The CDR3 DNA reads TGTGCCAGTAGTTTGGGACTAGCGGAGGCCTACGAGCAGTACTTC. Its translation is CASSLGLAEAYEQYF.

The rearrangement joins TRBV19 to TRBJ1-1; D is ambiguous. CDR1 LNHDA and CDR2 SQIVND come from the germline V gene (reference sequence). The CDR3 loop spans 13 amino acids. CDR3 residues: CACRADWNTEAFF. For the CDR3, the DNA is TGTGCTTGCCGCGCAGACTGGAACACTGAAGCTTTCTTT. Full variable domain (remainder filled in from reference TRBV19 and TRBJ1-1): DGGITQSPKYLFRKEGQNVTLSCEQNLNHDAMYWYRQDPGQGLRLIYYSQIVNDFQKGDIAEGYSVSREKKESFPLTVTSAQKNPTAFYLCACRADWNTEAFFGQGTRLTVV.

The gene calls are TRBV5-4 and TRBJ1-2; D gene unclear. Trimming pared 2 bases from V and 5 bases from J, leaving 7 bases between. The CDR3 loop spans 12 amino acids. CDR1 is SGHNT, CDR2 YYREEE, per germline (reference sequence). CDR3 region: CASSLREYGYTF. CDR3 bases: TGTGCCAGCAGCTTAAGGGAGTATGGCTACACCTTC.

This chain links TRBV7-2 with TRBJ2-7; the D gene is possibly TRBD1 (6 bases). Germline CDR1 SGHTA, CDR2 FQGNSA. This CDR3 comprises 14 residues. Trimming took 4 bases from V and 4 from J, leaving 14 bases between them. CDR3 coding DNA: TGTGCCAGCAGCTCGGACAGAGGCTTTTACGAGCAGTACTTC. Protein: CASSSDRGFYEQYF.

This clone was picked up one time. V usage is TRBV5-6 and J usage is TRBJ1-6; no clear D. CDR1 and CDR2 (germline): SGHDT, YYEEEE. The CDR3 has 14 amino acids. With 2 bases removed from V and 10 bases from J, the gap between germline ends came to 13 bases. The CDR3 bases are TGTGCCAGCAGCTTTGACGGAGAAAGGTCACCCCTCCACTTT. Amino acid sequence: CASSFDGERSPLHF.

The chain combines TRBV2 with TRBJ2-5; the D is unclear. This CDR3 spans 13 amino acids. Trimming stripped 3 bases from V and 2 bases from J, with 7 bases between. CDR1 is SNHLY and CDR2 is FYNNEI in the germline V gene. Written as DNA, the CDR3 is TGTGCCAGCAGTGACAGAGATCAAGAGACCCAGTACTTC. This codes for CASSDRDQETQYF. The full variable domain, with the rest looked up from reference TRBV2 and TRBJ2-5, is EPEVTQTPSHQVTQMGQEVILRCVPISNHLYFYWYRQILGQKVEFLVSFYNNEISEKSEIFDDQFSVERPDGSNFTLKIRSTKLEDSAMYFCASSDRDQETQYFGPGTRLLVL.

This chain connects TRBV6-6 to TRBJ1-1, with D maybe TRBD1 (5 bases). The CDR3 runs to 15 residues. The germline V gene has CDR1 MNHNY and CDR2 SVGAGI (reference sequence). V was shortened by 6 bases and J by 4 bases, with 18 bases between the two germline ends. Here the CDR3 DNA reads TGTGCCAGCAGAGCTACAGCATCCGGGGGCACTGAAGCTTTCTTT. It encodes CASRATASGGTEAFF.

Only a few counts were recorded for this clone. The chain links TRBV7-3 to TRBJ1-2; tentatively, D is TRBD1 (5 bases). The germline gives CDR1 SGHTA, CDR2 FQGTGA. The CDR3 length is 15 residues. With 4 bases removed from V and 7 bases from J, the gap between germline ends came to 19 bases. The DNA of the CDR3 is TGTGCCAGCAGCTCACTCCCCGGGACCGCTGGTGGCTACACCTTC. It yields the protein CASSSLPGTAGGYTF.

The CDR3 here is CASRAGETGELFF. The CDR3 DNA sequence: TGTGCCAGCAGGGCGGGGGAAACCGGGGAGCTGTTTTTT. The V and J genes are TRBV2 and TRBJ2-2, with 7 bases fitting TRBD2. V shed 6 bases, J shed 5 bases, and the junction held 3 bases outside the gene matches. CDR1 and CDR2 from the germline V gene are SNHLY and FYNNEI. The CDR3 loop spans 13 amino acids.